The 6 T cell receptor beta chains in this list originate from one sample, sequenced in a study of T-cell reconstitution after alpha-beta-depleted transplantation in children. Molecular barcoding with unique molecular identifiers was used for the TCRbeta library. MiXCR, applied by TCRdb to the PCR reads, yields one record per CDR3 protein. The repertoire holds 200,000 to 250,000 distinct CDR3 sequences, with just under 8.5% as singletons. The sequencing used PBMCs, mostly from graft donor cells, collected 180 days after TCRalphabeta/CD19-depleted stem cell transplant. These receptors all come from a male patient under 18 who had a stem cell transplant for acute lymphoblastic leukemia, so the T cells may come from the graft donor.

In this sample, this clonotype turned up many times. The chain is built from TRBV5-1 and TRBJ2-2, with D hard to call. The CDR3 runs to 11 residues. V lost 1 base and J lost 8, with 3 bases in between. Germline CDR1 reads SGHRS; CDR2 reads YFSETQ. The CDR3 DNA sequence: TGCGCCAGCAGCTTGAGAGGGGAGCTGTTTTTT. Amino acids: CASSLRGELFF.

This clonotype was picked up many times. V usage is TRBV5-6 and J usage is TRBJ1-6; 10 nucleotides line up with TRBD1. Germline CDR1 is SGHDT and CDR2 is YYEEEE. The CDR3 is 15 residues long. Trimming at V came to 3 bases and at J to 7 bases, leaving 4 bases not matched to a gene. CDR3 bases: TGTGCCAGCAGCTCAGGGACAGGGGCCAATTCACCCCTCCACTTT. This gives the protein CASSSGTGANSPLHF.

This clonotype was seen at least ten times. The chain has TRBV28 and TRBJ1-2, with 8 bases aligning to TRBD1. CDR1 is MDHEN, CDR2 SYDVKM, per germline. V lost 5 bases, J lost 4 bases, and 3 bases stayed unmatched. This CDR3 is 13 amino acids long. The CDR3 nucleotides are TGTGCCAGCAGTCGACAGGGGCGCTATGGCTACACCTTC. Amino acids: CASSRQGRYGYTF.

This clonotype was detected ten times or more. This chain uses TRBV6-1 with TRBJ1-2; D perhaps matches TRBD1 (5 bases). Looked up from germline, CDR1 is MNHNS and CDR2 is SASEGT. There are 13 residues in the CDR3. Trimming cost V 5 bases and J 4 bases, with 11 bases left between them. This CDR3 is CASSPGGGYGYTF. The DNA of the CDR3 is TGTGCCAGCAGTCCGGGGGGTGGCTATGGCTACACCTTC.

This clonotype has a handful of counts. An end of the junction differs from the germline gene, which may be a read error. This sequence joins TRBV12-3 or TRBV12-4 and TRBJ2-7, with 10 nucleotides matching TRBD2. The CDR3 is 18 amino acids. The CDR3 DNA sequence: TGTGCCATCAGTTCCCGGGGTGCTAGCGGGAGCTTGGCCTACGAGCAGTACTTC. It codes for CAISSRGASGSLAYEQYF.

In this sample, this clonotype turned up a few times. This chain links TRBV18 with TRBJ2-7, with 7 positions matching TRBD1. Trimming took 3 bases from V and 2 from J; bases not matched to a gene: 4. From germline, CDR1 is KGHSH and CDR2 LQKENI. The CDR3 is made up of 14 amino acids. The CDR3 coding sequence is TGTGCCAGCTCACCCCCCGGGACAGCCTACGAGCAGTACTTC. Amino acids: CASSPPGTAYEQYF.